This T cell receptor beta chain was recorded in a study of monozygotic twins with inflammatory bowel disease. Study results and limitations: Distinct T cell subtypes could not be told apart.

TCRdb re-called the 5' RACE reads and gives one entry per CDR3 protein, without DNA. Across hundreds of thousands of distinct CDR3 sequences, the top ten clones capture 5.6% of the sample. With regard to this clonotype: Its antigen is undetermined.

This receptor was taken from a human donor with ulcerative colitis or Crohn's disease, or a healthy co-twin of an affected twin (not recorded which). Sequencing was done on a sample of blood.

CDR3 in amino acids: CASSPMTSGTDTQYF. The chain has TRBV12-3 or TRBV12-4 and TRBJ2-3; without DNA, the TCRdb call of TRBD2 cannot be checked. This CDR3 contains 15 residues.